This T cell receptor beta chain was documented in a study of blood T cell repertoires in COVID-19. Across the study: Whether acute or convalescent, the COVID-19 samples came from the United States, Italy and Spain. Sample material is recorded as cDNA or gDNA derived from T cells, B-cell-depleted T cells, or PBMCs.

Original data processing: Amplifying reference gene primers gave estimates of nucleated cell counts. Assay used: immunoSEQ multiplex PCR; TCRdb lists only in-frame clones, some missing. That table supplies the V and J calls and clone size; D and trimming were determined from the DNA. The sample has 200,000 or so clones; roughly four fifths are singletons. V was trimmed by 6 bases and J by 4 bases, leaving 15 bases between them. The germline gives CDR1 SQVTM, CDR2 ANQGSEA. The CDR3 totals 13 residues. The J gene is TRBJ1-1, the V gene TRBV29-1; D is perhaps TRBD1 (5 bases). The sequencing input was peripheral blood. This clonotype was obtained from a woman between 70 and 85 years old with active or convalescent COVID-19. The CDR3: CSVQAGGGTEAFF. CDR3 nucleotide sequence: TGCAGCGTACAGGCGGGGGGGGGCACTGAAGCTTTCTTT.